This T cell receptor (beta chain) appears in the sequencing data of a study of blood T cell repertoires in COVID-19 (dated by TCRdb to 2018 to 2020). The study in broad terms: Samples covering the acute and convalescent phases of COVID-19 were provided by collaborators in the United States, Italy and Spain. The prospective study material was composed of cDNA or gDNA derived from T cells, B-cell-depleted T cells, or PBMCs. The dataset comprised deeply sampled blood TCRbeta repertoires from subjects exposed to, actively infected with, or recovered from COVID-19. The repertoires were released in a freely available public database intended as a resource for research on the immune response to SARS-CoV-2. The samples were drawn from the first 160 participants of the ongoing ImmuneRACE study and from about 1,200 subjects provided by 6 global collaborators. The sample metadata nearly always contained a de-identified subject ID, COVID-19 status, age in years and sex. Where available, HLA class I and class II types were taken from metadata supplied by the sample provider and were not determined by assay-based typing.

Points on this clone: The target of this receptor is not known. Within one base of it there is no much larger clone, and no base qualities were kept. The same CDR3 arises from other DNA sequences in this sample as well.

Trimming removed 6 bases from V and 4 bases from J, leaving 12 bases between the germline ends. From the cysteine up to the phenylalanine, the CDR3 has a length of 13 residues. Left in the record is the CDR3 DNA by itself, 39 bases read in frame from the first base. Summary of the overall study and its limitations: The quantity of clinical and demographic metadata differed by source and by participant and was supplied without curation.

TCRbeta CDR3 regions were amplified from genomic DNA by means of the immunoSEQ Assay, a bias-controlled multiplex PCR. In the authors' own workflow: Nucleated cell counts per sample were estimated from amplification of reference gene primers within the assay. Sequence reads were collapsed and filtered to measure the absolute abundance of every unique TCRbeta CDR3 rearrangement. Productive Simpson clonality was computed per sample as the square root of Simpson's diversity index over productive rearrangements. Drawn from immuneACCESS, this table holds only the in-frame rearrangements with V and J called that TCRdb kept. Clones are partly lost; checked studies trace under half to an unresolved V gene and leave the rest unexplained. D and trimming were read from the DNA, whereas the V and J calls and clone size are those reported in that table. The sample records 64,000 or so clones, 65% to 90% of which are singletons. The ten largest clones take up less than 1.5% of the sample.

Collaborating institutions collected whole blood in K2EDTA tubes following their own protocols. For TCRbeta analysis, collaborators shipped samples in one of three forms: frozen whole blood, isolated PBMCs, or DNA extracted from either of those sample types. Sequenced sample: peripheral blood. This receptor chain uses TRBV12-3 or TRBV12-4 and TRBJ1-1; perhaps TRBD1 is the D gene, with 5 bases matching. This TCR derives from a man between 40 and 49 years old with acute or convalescent COVID-19. The CDR3: CASSFQGSTEAFF. DNA sequence: TGTGCCAGCAGCTTTCAGGGATCCACTGAAGCTTTCTTT.